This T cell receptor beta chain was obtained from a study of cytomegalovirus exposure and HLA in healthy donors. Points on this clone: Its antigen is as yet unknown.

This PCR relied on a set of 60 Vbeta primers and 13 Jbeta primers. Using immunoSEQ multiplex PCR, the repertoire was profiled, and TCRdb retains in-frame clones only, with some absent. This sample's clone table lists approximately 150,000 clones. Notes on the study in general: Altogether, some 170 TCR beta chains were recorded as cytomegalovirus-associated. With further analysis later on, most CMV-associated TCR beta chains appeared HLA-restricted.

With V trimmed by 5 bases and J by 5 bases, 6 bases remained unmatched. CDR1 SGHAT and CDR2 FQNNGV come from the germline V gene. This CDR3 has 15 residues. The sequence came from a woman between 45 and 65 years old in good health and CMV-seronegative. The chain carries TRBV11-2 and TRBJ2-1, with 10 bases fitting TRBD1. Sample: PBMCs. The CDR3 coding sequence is TGTGCCAGCAGCACTGGGACAGGGGTCGACAATGAGCAGTTCTTC. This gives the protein CASSTGTGVDNEQFF.